This TCR beta chain was observed in a study of response to subunit inactivated influenza vaccine. Of note for this clonotype: Its antigen remains unidentified.

General study results and limits: Seasonal influenza vaccination, on each occasion, was suggested by the authors to recruit few new T cells.

TCRdb passed the RT-PCR reads through MiXCR, listing each CDR3 protein once. This sample yields about 520,000 distinct CDR3 sequences, of which approximately 24% are seen a single time; 1.5% to 2% belongs to the top ten. The CDR3 consists of 13 residues. V lost 3 bases and J lost 8; bases outside the gene matches: 3. This material consisted of CD4+ T cells sorted from PBMCs, taken more than 4 days after vaccination. V and J are TRBV12-3 or TRBV12-4 and TRBJ1-2; 10 nucleotides align to TRBD1. This TCR was recovered from a man aged 45-65 years who received an inactivated influenza vaccine. CDR3 sequence (DNA): TGTGCCAGCAGTTTTGACAGGGGGCGAGGCTACACCTTC. Protein: CASSFDRGRGYTF.